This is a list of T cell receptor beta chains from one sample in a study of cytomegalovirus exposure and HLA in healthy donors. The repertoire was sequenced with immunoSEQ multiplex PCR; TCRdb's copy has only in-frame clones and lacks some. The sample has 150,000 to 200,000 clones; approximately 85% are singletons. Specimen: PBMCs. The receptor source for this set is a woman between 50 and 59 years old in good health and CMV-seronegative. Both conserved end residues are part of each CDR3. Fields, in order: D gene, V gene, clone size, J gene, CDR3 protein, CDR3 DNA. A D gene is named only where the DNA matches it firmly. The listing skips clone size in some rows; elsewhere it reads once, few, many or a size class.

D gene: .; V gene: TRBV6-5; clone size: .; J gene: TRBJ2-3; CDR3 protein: CASSYSTDGGRDTQYF; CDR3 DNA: TGTGCCAGCAGTTACTCGACCGATGGGGGCCGGGATACGCAGTATTTT
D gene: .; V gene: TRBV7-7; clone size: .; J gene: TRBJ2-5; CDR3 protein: CASSLAGERETQYF; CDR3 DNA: TGTGCCAGCAGCTTAGCGGGAGAGAGAGAGACCCAGTACTTC
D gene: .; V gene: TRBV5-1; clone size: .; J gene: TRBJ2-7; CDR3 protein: CASSSTGRSYEQYF; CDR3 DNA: TGCGCCAGCAGCTCCACTGGGAGATCCTACGAGCAGTACTTC
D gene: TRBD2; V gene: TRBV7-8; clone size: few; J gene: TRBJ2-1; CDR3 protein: CASSLVGGLAGMNEQFF; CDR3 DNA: TGTGCCAGCAGCTTAGTGGGGGGACTAGCGGGAATGAATGAGCAGTTCTTC
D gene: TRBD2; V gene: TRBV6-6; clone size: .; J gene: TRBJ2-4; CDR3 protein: CASSYSREAKNIQYF; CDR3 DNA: TGTGCCAGCAGTTACTCTCGGGAGGCTAAAAACATTCAGTACTTC
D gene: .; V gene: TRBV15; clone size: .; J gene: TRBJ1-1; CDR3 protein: CATSRGPQGGTEAFF; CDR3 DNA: TGTGCCACCAGCAGAGGGCCACAGGGTGGGACTGAAGCTTTCTTT
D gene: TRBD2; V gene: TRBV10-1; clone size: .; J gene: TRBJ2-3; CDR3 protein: CASSEFRGLAELGTDTQYF; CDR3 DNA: TGCGCCAGCAGTGAGTTCCGGGGACTAGCAGAGTTGGGCACAGATACGCAGTATTTT
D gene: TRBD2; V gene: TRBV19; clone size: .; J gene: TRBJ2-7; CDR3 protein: CASSIGSGAGYEQYF; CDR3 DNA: TGTGCCAGTAGTATCGGTAGCGGGGCGGGGTACGAGCAGTACTTC
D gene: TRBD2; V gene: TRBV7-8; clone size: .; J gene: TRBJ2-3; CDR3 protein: CASSHFLAERTDTQYF; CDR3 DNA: TGTGCCAGCAGCCATTTTCTAGCGGAACGCACAGATACGCAGTATTTT
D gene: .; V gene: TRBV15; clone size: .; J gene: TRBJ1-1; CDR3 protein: CATNLGGNTEAFF; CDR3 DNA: TGTGCCACCAACCTGGGGGGGAACACTGAAGCTTTCTTT
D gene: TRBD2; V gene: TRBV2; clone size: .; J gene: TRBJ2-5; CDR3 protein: CASSEVGGLQETQYF; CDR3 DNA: TGTGCCAGCAGTGAAGTGGGAGGGCTCCAAGAGACCCAGTACTTC
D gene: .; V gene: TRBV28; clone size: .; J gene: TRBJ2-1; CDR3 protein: CASVKGGGDEQFF; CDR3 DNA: TGTGCCAGCGTCAAAGGGGGCGGGGATGAGCAGTTCTTC
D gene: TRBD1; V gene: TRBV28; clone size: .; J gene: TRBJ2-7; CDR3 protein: CASMKTGVTYEQYF; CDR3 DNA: TGTGCCAGCATGAAAACAGGGGTAACCTACGAGCAGTACTTC
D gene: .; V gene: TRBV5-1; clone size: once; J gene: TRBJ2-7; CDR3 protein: CASSLGLGYEQYF; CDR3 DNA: TGCGCCAGCAGCTTGGGACTAGGTTACGAGCAGTACTTC
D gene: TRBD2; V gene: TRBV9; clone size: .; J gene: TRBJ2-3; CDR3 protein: CASSVVPRNGAGDRDTQYF; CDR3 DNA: TGTGCCAGCAGCGTAGTACCTCGGAACGGGGCGGGAGATCGTGATACGCAGTATTTT
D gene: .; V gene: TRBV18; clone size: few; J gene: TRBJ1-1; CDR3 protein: CASSRRVWGSNGNTEAFF; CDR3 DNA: TGTGCCAGCTCACGCAGGGTTTGGGGTAGTAATGGGAACACTGAAGCTTTCTTT
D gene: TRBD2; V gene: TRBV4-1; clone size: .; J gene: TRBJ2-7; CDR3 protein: CASSQGELAGLSYEQYF; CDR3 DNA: TGCGCCAGCAGCCAAGGAGAACTAGCGGGGCTATCCTACGAGCAGTACTTC
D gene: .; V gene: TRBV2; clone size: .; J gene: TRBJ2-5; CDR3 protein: CASRLGATQYF; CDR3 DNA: TGTGCCAGCAGGTTAGGAGCAACCCAGTACTTC
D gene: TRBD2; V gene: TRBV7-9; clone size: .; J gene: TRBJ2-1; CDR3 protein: CASSPIAGGPYNEQFF; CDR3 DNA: TGTGCCAGCAGCCCGATAGCGGGAGGCCCTTACAATGAGCAGTTCTTC
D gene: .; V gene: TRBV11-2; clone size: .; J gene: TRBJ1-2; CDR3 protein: CASSLGTFSNYGYTF; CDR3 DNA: TGTGCCAGCAGCCTTGGGACATTTTCTAACTATGGCTACACCTTC
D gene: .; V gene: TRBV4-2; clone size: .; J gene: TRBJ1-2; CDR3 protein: CASSRTPDRRYGYTF; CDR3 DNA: TGTGCCAGCAGCCGAACGCCCGACAGGCGCTATGGCTACACCTTC
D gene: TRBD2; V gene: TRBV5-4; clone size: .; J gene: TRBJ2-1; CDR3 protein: CASSLAAGGLYNEQFF; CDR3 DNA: TGTGCCAGCAGCTTGGCAGCGGGAGGCCTCTACAATGAGCAGTTCTTC
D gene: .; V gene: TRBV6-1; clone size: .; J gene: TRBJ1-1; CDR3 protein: CASYLSLNTEAFF; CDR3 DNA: TGTGCCAGCTACTTGAGTTTGAACACTGAAGCTTTCTTT
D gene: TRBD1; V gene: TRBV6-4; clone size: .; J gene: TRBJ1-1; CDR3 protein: CASSPDPPGQGMNTEAFF; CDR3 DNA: TGTGCCAGCAGCCCCGACCCACCAGGACAGGGGATGAACACTGAAGCTTTCTTT
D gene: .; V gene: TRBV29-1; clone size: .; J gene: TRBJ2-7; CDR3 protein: CSVEKGYEQYF; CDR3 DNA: TGCAGCGTTGAAAAGGGGTACGAGCAGTACTTC
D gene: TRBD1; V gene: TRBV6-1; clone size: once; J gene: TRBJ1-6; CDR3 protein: CASSERGSWQGGSPLHF; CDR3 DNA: TGTGCCAGCAGTGAAAGGGGGAGTTGGCAGGGGGGTTCACCCCTCCACTTT
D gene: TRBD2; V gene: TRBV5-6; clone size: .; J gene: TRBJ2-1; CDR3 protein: CASSFFALAGVSYNERFF; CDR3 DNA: TGTGCCAGCAGCTTCTTCGCACTAGCGGGAGTTTCCTACAATGAGCGGTTCTTC
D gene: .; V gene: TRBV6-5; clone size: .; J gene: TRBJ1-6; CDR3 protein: CASRADSPKPLHF; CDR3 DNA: TGTGCCAGCAGAGCCGACAGTCCAAAACCCCTCCACTTT
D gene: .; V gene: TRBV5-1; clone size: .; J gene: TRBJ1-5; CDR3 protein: CASSLGQGYNQPQHF; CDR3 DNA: TGCGCCAGCAGCTTAGGTCAGGGATACAATCAGCCCCAGCATTTT
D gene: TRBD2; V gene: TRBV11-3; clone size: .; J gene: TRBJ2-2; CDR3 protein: CASTLAGGHGGELFF; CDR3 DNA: TGTGCCAGCACCCTAGCGGGAGGGCACGGCGGGGAGCTGTTTTTT
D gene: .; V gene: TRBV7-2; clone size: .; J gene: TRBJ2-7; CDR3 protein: CASSLADSNEQYF; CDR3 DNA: TGTGCCAGCAGCTTAGCGGACTCAAACGAGCAGTACTTC
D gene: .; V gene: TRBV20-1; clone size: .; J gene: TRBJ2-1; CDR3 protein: CSANAVGEQFF; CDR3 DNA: TGCAGTGCGAATGCGGTCGGGGAGCAGTTCTTC
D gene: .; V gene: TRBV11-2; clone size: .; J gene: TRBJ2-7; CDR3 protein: CASSLEPGAYEQYF; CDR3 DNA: TGTGCCAGCAGCTTAGAGCCCGGTGCTTACGAGCAGTACTTC
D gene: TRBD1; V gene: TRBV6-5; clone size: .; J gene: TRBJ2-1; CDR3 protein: CVAGTGVYNEQFF; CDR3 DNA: TGTGTCGCCGGGACAGGGGTCTACAATGAGCAGTTCTTC
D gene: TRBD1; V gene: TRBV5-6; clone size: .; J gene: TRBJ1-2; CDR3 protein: CASSFRQGFNYGYTF; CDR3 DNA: TGTGCCAGCAGCTTTCGACAGGGATTTAACTATGGCTACACCTTC
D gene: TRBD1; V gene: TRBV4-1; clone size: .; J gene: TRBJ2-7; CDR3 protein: CASKTTGASYEQYF; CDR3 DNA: TGCGCCAGCAAAACAACAGGGGCCAGCTACGAGCAGTACTTC
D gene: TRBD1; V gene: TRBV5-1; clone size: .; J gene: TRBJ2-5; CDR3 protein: CASSSGQLQETQYF; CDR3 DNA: TGCGCCAGCAGCTCGGGACAGCTTCAAGAGACCCAGTACTTC
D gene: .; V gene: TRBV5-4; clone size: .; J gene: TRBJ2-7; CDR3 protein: CASSSAGPRDEQYF; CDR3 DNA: TGTGCCAGCAGCAGCGCGGGGCCCCGGGACGAGCAGTACTTC
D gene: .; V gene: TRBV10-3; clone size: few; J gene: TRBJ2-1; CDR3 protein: CAIRRAPNEQFF; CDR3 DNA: TGTGCCATACGCAGGGCCCCCAATGAGCAGTTCTTC
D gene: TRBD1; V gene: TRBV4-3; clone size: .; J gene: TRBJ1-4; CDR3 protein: CASSQSTGGNEKLFF; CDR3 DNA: TGCGCCAGCAGCCAATCGACAGGGGGAAATGAAAAACTGTTTTTT
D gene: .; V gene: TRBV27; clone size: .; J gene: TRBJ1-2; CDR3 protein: CASSSPGTSNYGYTF; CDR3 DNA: TGTGCCAGCAGTTCCCCAGGGACATCAAACTATGGCTACACCTTC
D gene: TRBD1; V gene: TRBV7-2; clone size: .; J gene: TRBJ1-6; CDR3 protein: CASSGSGQGATTYNSPLHF; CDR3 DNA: TGTGCCAGCAGCGGCTCGGGGCAGGGGGCCACAACCTATAATTCACCCCTCCACTTT
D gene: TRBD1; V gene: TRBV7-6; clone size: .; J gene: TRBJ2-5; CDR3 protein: CASSLADRPQETQYF; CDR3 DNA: TGTGCCAGCAGCTTAGCGGACAGGCCGCAAGAGACCCAGTACTTC
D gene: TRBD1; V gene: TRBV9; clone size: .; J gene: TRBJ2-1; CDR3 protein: CASSVARGFPSYNEQFF; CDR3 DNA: TGTGCCAGCAGCGTAGCCAGGGGGTTTCCCTCCTACAATGAGCAGTTCTTC
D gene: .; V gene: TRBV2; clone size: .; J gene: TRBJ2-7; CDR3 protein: CASIRGNLYEQYF; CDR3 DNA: TGTGCCAGCATTCGGGGGAACCTCTACGAGCAGTACTTC
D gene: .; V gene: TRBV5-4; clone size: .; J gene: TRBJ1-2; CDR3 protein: CASSLVGNRRRAYGYTF; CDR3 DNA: TGTGCCAGCAGCTTGGTGGGGAACAGGAGGAGGGCCTATGGCTACACCTTC
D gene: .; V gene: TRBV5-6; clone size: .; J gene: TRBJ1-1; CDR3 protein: CASSLAVTHDAFF; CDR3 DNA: TGTGCCAGCAGCTTGGCGGTGACTCATGACGCTTTCTTT
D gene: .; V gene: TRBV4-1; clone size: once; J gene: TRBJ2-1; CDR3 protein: CASSQAHGLFNEQFF; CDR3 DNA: TGCGCCAGCAGCCAAGCTCACGGACTTTTCAATGAGCAGTTCTTC
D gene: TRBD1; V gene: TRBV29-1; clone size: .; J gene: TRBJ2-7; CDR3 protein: CSVSGQLMFPYEQYF; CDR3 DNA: TGCAGCGTTTCGGGACAGCTTATGTTTCCCTACGAGCAGTACTTC
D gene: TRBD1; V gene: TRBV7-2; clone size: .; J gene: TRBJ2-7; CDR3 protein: CASSLVSGTGLSEQYF; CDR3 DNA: TGTGCCAGCAGCTTAGTTAGTGGGACAGGGCTGAGCGAGCAGTACTTC
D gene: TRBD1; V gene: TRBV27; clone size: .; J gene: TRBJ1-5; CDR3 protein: CASSSSRDRPNQPQHF; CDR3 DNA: TGTGCCAGCAGTTCTAGCCGGGACAGACCCAATCAGCCCCAGCATTTT
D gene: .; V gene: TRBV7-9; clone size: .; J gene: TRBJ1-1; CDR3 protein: CASSTSGRMNTEAFF; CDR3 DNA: TGTGCCAGCAGTACTTCCGGCAGGATGAACACTGAAGCTTTCTTT
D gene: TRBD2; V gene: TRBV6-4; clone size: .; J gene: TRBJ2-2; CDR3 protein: CASRREDTTGELFF; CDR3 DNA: TGTGCCAGCAGGCGGGAGGATACAACCGGGGAGCTGTTTTTT
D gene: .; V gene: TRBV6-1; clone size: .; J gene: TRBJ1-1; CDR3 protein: CASGAGRGTEAFF; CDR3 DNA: TGTGCCAGCGGGGCGGGGCGAGGCACTGAAGCTTTCTTT